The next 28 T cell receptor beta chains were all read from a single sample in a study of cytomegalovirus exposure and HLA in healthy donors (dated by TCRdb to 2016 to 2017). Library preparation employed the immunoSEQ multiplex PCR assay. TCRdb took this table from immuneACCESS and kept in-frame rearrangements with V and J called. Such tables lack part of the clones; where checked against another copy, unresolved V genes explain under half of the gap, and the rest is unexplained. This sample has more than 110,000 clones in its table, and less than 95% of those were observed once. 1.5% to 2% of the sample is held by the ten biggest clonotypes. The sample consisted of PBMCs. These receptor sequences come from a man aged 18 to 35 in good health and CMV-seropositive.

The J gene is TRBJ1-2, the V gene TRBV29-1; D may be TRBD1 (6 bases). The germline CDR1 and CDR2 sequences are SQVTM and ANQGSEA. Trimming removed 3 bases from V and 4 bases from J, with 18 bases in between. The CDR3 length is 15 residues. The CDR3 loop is CSVDDREGGIYGYTF. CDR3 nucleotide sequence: TGCAGCGTTGATGACCGGGAGGGGGGGATCTATGGCTACACCTTC.

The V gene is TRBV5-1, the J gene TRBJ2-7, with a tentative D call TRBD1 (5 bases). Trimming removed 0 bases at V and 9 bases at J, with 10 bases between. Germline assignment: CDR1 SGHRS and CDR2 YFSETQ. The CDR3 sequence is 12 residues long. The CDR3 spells CASSLASRGQYF. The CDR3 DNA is TGCGCCAGCAGCTTGGCCAGTAGGGGGCAGTACTTC.

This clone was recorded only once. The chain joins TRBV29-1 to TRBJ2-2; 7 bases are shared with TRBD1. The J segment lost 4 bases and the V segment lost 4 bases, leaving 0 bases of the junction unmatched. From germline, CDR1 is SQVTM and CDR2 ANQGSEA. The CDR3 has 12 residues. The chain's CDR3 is CSVGQGTGELFF. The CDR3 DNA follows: TGCAGCGTTGGACAGGGCACCGGGGAGCTGTTTTTT.

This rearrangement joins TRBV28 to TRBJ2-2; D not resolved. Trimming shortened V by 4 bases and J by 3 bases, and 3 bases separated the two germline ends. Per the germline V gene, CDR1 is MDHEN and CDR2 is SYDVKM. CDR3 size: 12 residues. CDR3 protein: CASSSYTGELFF. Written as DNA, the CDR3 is TGTGCCAGCAGTTCCTACACCGGGGAGCTGTTTTTT.

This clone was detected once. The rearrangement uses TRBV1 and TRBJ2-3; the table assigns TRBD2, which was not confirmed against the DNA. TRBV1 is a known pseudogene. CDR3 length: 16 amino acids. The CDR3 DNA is TGCACCAGCAGCCGGACGACTAGCGGAGGCACAGATACGCAGTATTTT. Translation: CTSSRTTSGGTDTQYF.

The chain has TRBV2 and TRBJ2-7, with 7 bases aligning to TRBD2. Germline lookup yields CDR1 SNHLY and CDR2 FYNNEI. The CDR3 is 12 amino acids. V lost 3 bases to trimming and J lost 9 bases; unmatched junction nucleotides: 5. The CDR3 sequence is CASSERDYLQYF. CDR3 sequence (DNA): TGTGCCAGCAGTGAGCGGGACTACTTGCAGTACTTC.

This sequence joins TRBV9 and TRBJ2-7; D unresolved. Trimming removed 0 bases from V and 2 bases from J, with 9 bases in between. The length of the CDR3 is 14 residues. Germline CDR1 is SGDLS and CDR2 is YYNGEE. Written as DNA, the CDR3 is TGTGCCAGCAGCGTAGCACCTAGTACCTACGAGCAGTACTTC. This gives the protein CASSVAPSTYEQYF.

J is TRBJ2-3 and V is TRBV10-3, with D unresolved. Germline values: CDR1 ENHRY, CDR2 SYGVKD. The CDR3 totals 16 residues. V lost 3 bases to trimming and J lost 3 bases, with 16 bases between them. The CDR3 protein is CAISDLVAERTDTQYF. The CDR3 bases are TGTGCCATCAGTGATTTGGTTGCTGAACGGACAGATACGCAGTATTTT.

CDR3 DNA: TGTGCCAGCAGTTCATCCGGACAGGGGATTCCCTACGAGCAGTACTTC. Translated, it gives CASSSSGQGIPYEQYF. The chain links TRBV28 to TRBJ2-7, with 9 bases aligning to TRBD1. The germline V gene has CDR1 MDHEN and CDR2 SYDVKM. This CDR3 has 16 residues. J was trimmed by 2 bases and V by 4 bases; bases with no gene match: 9.

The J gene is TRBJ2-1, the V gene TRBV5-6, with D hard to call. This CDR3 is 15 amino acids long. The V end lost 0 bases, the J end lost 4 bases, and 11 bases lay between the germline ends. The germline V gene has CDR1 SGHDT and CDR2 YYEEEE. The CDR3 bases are TGTGCCAGCAGCTTGGGGAGACGACCATACAATGAGCAGTTCTTC. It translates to CASSLGRRPYNEQFF.

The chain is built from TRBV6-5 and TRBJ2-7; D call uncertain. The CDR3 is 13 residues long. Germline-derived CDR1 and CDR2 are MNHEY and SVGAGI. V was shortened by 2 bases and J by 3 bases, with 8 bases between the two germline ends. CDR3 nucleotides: TGTGCCAGCAGTTACGGCGGCCTCTACGAGCAGTACTTC. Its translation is CASSYGGLYEQYF.

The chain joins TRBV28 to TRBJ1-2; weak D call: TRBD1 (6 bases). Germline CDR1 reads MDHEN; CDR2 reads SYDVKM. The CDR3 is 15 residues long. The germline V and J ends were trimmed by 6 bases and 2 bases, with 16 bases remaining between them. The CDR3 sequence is CASRNYREGNYGYTF. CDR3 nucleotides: TGTGCCAGCAGGAACTACAGGGAGGGAAACTATGGCTACACCTTC.

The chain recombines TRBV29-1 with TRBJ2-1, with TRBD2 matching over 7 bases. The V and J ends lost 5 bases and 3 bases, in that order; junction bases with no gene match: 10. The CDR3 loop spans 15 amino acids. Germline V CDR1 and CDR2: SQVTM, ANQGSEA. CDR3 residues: CSVLDSGGYYNEQFF. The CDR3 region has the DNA TGCAGCGTTCTAGATTCGGGGGGTTACTACAATGAGCAGTTCTTC.

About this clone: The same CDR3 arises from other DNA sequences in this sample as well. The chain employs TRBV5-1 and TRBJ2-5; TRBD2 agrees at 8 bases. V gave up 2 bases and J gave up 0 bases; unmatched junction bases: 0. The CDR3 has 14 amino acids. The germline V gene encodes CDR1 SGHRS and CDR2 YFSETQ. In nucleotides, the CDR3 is TGCGCCAGCAGCTTTAGCGGGGACCAAGAGACCCAGTACTTC. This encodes CASSFSGDQETQYF.

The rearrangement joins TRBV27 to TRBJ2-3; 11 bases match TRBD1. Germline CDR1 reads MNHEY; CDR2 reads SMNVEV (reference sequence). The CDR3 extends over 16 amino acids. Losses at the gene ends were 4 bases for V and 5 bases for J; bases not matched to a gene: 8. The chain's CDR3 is CASSSLGQGAGDTQYF. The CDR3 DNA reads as TGTGCCAGCAGTTCCCTCGGACAGGGGGCTGGAGATACGCAGTATTTT.

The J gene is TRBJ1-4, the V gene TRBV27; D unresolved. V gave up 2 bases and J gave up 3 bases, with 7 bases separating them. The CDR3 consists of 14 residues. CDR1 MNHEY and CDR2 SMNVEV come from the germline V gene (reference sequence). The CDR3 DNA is TGTGCCAGCAGTTTAGGCTTACCTAATGAAAAACTGTTTTTT. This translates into CASSLGLPNEKLFF.

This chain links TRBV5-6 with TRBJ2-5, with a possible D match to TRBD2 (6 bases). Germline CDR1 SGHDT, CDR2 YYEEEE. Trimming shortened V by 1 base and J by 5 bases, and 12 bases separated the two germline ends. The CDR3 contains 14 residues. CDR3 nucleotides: TGTGCCAGCAGCTTGTTCGGGAGTAGGGAGACCCAGTACTTC. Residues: CASSLFGSRETQYF.

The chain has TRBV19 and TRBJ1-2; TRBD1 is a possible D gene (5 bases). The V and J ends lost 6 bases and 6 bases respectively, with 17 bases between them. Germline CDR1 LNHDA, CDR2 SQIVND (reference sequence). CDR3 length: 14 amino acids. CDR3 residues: CASSEPTAAHGYTF. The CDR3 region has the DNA TGTGCCAGTAGCGAACCGACAGCTGCGCATGGCTACACCTTC. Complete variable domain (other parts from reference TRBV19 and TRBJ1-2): DGGITQSPKYLFRKEGQNVTLSCEQNLNHDAMYWYRQDPGQGLRLIYYSQIVNDFQKGDIAEGYSVSREKKESFPLTVTSAQKNPTAFYLCASSEPTAAHGYTFGSGTRLTVV.

The CDR3 loop is CASSRGPGSYEQYF. The CDR3 DNA reads as TGCGCCAGCAGCAGGGGGCCGGGTAGCTACGAGCAGTACTTC. The rearrangement joins TRBV5-1 to TRBJ2-7; TRBD1 agrees at 7 bases. The V and J ends lost 4 bases and 3 bases, in that order; junction bases with no gene match: 7. Germline values: CDR1 SGHRS, CDR2 YFSETQ. The CDR3 contains 14 residues.

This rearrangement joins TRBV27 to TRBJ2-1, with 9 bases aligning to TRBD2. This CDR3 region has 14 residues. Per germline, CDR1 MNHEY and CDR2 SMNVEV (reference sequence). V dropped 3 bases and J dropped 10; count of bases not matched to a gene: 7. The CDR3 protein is CASSFSGSPPEQFF. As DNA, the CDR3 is TGTGCCAGCAGTTTTAGCGGGAGCCCCCCCGAGCAGTTCTTC.

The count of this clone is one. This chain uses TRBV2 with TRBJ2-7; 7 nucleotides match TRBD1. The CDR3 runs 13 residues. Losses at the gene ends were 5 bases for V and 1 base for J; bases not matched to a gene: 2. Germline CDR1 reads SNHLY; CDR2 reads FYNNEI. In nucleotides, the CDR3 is TGTGCCAGCAGTAGACAGGGATCCTACGAGCAGTACTTC. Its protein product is CASSRQGSYEQYF.

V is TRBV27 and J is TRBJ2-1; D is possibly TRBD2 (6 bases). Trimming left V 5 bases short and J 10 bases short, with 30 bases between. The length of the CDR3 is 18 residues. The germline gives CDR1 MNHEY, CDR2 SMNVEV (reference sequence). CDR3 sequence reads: CASSLYAPGDGGTGEQFF. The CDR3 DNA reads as TGTGCCAGCAGTCTATATGCCCCCGGGGATGGCGGGACGGGGGAGCAGTTCTTC.

The CDR3 reads CASSLGSGLGGKNIQYF. The CDR3 DNA sequence: TGCGCCAGCAGCTTGGGTAGCGGGTTGGGTGGAAAAAACATTCAGTACTTC. J is TRBJ2-4 and V is TRBV5-1; 7 bases align to TRBD2. The ends lost 0 bases at V and 4 bases at J; junction bases unmatched: 10. CDR1 is SGHRS, CDR2 YFSETQ, per germline. CDR3 length: 17 amino acids.

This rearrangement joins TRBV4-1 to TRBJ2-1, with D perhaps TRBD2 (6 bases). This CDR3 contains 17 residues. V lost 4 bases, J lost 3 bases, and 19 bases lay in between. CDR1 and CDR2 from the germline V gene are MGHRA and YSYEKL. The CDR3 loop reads CASSRTLQVADYNEQFF. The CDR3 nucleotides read TGCGCCAGCAGCCGAACCCTCCAGGTAGCGGACTACAATGAGCAGTTCTTC.

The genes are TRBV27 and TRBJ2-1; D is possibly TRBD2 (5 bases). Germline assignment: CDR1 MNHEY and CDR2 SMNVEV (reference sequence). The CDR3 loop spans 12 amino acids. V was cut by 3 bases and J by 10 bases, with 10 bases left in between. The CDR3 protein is CASSFPSGEQFF. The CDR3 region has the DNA TGTGCCAGCAGTTTTCCGAGCGGAGAGCAGTTCTTC.

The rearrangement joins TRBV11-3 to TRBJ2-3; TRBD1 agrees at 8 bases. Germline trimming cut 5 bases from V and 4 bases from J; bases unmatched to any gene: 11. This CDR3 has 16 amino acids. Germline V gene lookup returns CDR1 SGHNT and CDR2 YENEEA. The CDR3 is CASSGNRGVGADTQYF. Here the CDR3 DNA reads TGTGCCAGCAGCGGGAACAGGGGGGTCGGGGCAGATACGCAGTATTTT.

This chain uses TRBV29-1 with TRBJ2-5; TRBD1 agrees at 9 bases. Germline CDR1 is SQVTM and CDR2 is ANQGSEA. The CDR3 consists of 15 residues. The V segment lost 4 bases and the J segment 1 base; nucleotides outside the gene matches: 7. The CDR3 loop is CSVVRDRGSQETQYF. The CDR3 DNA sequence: TGCAGCGTTGTACGAGACAGGGGGAGCCAAGAGACCCAGTACTTC.

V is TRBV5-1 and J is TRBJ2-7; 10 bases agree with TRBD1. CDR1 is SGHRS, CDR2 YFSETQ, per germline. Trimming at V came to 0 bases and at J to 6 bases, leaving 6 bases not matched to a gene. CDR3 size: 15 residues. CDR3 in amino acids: CASSLAGTGEGEQYF. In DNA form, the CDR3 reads TGCGCCAGCAGCTTGGCCGGGACAGGGGAGGGCGAGCAGTACTTC.